The present T cell receptor (beta chain) was sequenced within a study of control samples from healthy donors and cancer patients. The germline V gene encodes CDR1 SGHRS and CDR2 YFSETQ. CDR3 length: 14 amino acids. Trimming took off 4 bases at V and 3 bases at J, with 13 bases between the two ends. Clones were sequenced by immunoSEQ multiplex PCR, and TCRdb holds only the in-frame ones, with some missing. This sample has over 65,000 clones, with less than 95% found just once. This TCR came from a woman in her forties in good health. Input material: blood. The J gene is TRBJ1-1, the V gene TRBV5-1, with TRBD1 as a possible D gene (6 bases). This CDR3 is CASSGPGGHTEAFF. The DNA of the CDR3 is TGCGCCAGCAGCGGACCGGGGGGGCACACTGAAGCTTTCTTT.